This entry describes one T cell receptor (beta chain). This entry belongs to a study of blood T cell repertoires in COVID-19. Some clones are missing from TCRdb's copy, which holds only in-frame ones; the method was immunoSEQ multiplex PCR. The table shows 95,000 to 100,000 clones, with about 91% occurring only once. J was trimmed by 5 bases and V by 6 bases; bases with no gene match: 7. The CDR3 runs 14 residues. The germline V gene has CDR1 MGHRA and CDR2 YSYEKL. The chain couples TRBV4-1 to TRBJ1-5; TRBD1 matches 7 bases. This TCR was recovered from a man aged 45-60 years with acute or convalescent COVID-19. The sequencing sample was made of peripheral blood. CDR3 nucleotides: TGCGCCAGCAGTTACACAGGGGCCGATCAGCCCCAGCATTTT. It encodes CASSYTGADQPQHF.